This TCR beta chain was observed in a study of T cell repertoires in cytomegalovirus infection. Looking at the study overall: Researchers turned to recently identified HLA-C-restricted CMV epitopes as well as well-studied HLA-B-restricted ones. Both CMV infection and a matching HLA type were indicated by public TCR beta signatures.

Study findings and constraints: Across the ex vivo response, the dominant clonotypes were HLA-C-restricted CMV-specific TCR beta clonotypes. Carriage of CMV together with the relevant HLA was identifiable through cumulative public TCR beta family frequency.

V shed 1 base and J 4 bases; nucleotides not matched to a gene: 8. The V gene's germline CDR1 is MNHEY and CDR2 SVGAGI. The CDR3 is 19 residues long. TCRdb ran MiXCR on the reads and lists one entry per CDR3 protein. Among hundreds of thousands of distinct CDR3 sequences listed, roughly a third were seen once. A note on this clonotype: The antigen remains undetermined.

This clonotype originated in a human donor in good health (CMV status not recorded). Some clones in this sample may be carry-over from other donors' samples. The chain recombines TRBV6-5 with TRBJ2-2, with 14 bases aligning to TRBD2. The sequencing used cultured PBMCs, collected from culture after CMV antigen stimulation. In nucleotides, the CDR3 is TGTGCCAGCAGTTACTTCGATGGGACTAGCGGGAGTAGCACCGGGGAGCTGTTTTTT. Protein sequence: CASSYFDGTSGSSTGELFF.